This T cell receptor beta chain emerged from a study of cytomegalovirus exposure and HLA in healthy donors. Whole-study findings and limits: Sequencing had likely introduced a cluster of highly shared sequence variants as an artifact. Another analysis was done later, and it associated approximately 15,000 TCR beta sequences with HLA alleles at 0.05 false discovery rate.

The length of the CDR3 is 13 residues. CDR1 is MGHDK, CDR2 SYGVNS, per germline. Trimming pared 0 bases from V and 5 bases from J, leaving 7 bases between. The PCR was carried out with 60 Vbeta primers and 13 Jbeta primers. Sequencing used immunoSEQ multiplex PCR; TCRdb keeps in-frame clones, though not all of them. The table records around 200,000 clones, roughly four fifths of them present only once. On this clone itself: Its antigen is not identified.

This TCR was sampled from a girl aged 2-15 years in good health and CMV-seronegative. The sample comprised PBMCs. The genes are TRBV25-1 and TRBJ2-5; no definite D call. Here the CDR3 reads CASSEYHGETQYF. CDR3 in DNA: TGTGCCAGCAGTGAATATCACGGGGAGACCCAGTACTTC.